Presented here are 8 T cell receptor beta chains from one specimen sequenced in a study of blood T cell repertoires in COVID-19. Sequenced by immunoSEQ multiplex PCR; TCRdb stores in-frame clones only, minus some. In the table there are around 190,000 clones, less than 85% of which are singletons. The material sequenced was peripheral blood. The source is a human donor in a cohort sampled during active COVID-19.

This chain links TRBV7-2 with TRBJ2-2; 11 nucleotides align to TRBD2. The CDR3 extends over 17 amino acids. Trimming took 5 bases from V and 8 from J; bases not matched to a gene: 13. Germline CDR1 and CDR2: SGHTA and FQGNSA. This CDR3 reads CASSPSFRLAGLGELFF. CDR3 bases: TGTGCCAGCAGCCCCAGCTTTAGACTAGCGGGGCTTGGGGAGCTGTTTTTT.

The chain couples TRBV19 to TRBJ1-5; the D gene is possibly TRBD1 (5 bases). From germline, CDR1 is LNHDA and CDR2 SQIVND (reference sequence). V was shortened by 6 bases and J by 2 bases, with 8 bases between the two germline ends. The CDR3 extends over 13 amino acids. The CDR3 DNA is TGTGCCAGTAGCCCGGGGGGCAATCAGCCCCAGCATTTT. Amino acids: CASSPGGNQPQHF.

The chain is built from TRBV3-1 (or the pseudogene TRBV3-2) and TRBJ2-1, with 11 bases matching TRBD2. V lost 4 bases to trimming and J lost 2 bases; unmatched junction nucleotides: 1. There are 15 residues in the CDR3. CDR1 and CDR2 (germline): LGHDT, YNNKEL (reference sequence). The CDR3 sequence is CASSLAGGTYNEQFF. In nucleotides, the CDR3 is TGTGCCAGCAGCCTAGCGGGGGGGACCTACAATGAGCAGTTCTTC.

The CDR3 here is CASSLEQAFNEQFF. The CDR3 DNA reads as TGCGCCAGCAGCTTGGAACAGGCGTTCAATGAGCAGTTCTTC. This chain uses TRBV5-1 with TRBJ2-1; tentatively, D is TRBD1 (5 bases). Germline loops: CDR1 SGHRS, CDR2 YFSETQ. The V end lost 0 bases, the J end lost 6 bases, and 10 bases lay between the germline ends. The CDR3 runs 14 residues. Supplemented by reference TRBV5-1 and TRBJ2-1, the full variable domain reads KAGVTQTPRYLIKTRGQQVTLSCSPISGHRSVSWYQQTPGQGLQFLFEYFSETQRNKGNFPGRFSGRQFSNSRSEMNVSTLELGDSALYLCASSLEQAFNEQFFGPGTRLTVL.

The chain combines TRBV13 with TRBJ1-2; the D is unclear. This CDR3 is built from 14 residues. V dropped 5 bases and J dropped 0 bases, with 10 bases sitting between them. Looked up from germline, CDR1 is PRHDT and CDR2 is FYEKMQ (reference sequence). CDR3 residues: CASSPGLPNYGYTF. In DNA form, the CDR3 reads TGTGCCAGCAGCCCCGGGTTACCTAACTATGGCTACACCTTC. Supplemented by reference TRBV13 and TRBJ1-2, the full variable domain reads AAGVIQSPRHLIKEKRETATLKCYPIPRHDTVYWYQQGPGQDPQFLISFYEKMQSDKGSIPDRFSAQQFSDYHSELNMSSLELGDSALYFCASSPGLPNYGYTFGSGTRLTVV.

The CDR3 region is CASKETGNSYEQYF. The CDR3 DNA follows: TGCGCCAGCAAGGAGACAGGGAACTCCTACGAGCAGTACTTC. This chain links TRBV10-2 with TRBJ2-7, with 7 bases that match TRBD1. The CDR3 length is 14 residues. The V and J ends lost 7 bases and 0 bases, in that order; junction bases with no gene match: 6. Germline V gene lookup returns CDR1 WSHSY and CDR2 SAAADI.

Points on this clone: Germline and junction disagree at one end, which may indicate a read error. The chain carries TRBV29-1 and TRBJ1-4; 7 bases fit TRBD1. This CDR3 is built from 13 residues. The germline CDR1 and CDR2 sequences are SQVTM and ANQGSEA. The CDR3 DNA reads TGCAGCGTTGAGGAGGGGGCTAACGAAAAACTGTTTTTT. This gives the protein CSVEEGANEKLFF.

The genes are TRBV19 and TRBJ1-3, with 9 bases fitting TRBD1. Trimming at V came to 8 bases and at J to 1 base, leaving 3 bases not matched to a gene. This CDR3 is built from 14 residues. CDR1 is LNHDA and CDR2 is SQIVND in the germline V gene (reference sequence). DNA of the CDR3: TGTGCCAGTGGACAGGGGCTTTCTGGAAACACCATATATTTT. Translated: CASGQGLSGNTIYF.